This T cell receptor beta chain was captured by sequencing in a study of shared clonotypes between healthy human individuals. General study results and limits: The study found lower generation probabilities in non-shared clonotypes than in those shared by all four donors. Naive CD4 clonotypes overlapped across a few donors at about 5%.

All donors qualified as healthy HIV-negative adults and had experienced no recent acute infections or vaccinations. Investigators divided CD4+ cells into CD45RA+ naive and CD45RA-negative memory subsets. This table comes from immunoSEQ multiplex PCR, and its TCRdb copy is limited to in-frame clones, with some not included. The data contain about a million clones, 76% of them singletons. Notes on this clone: As yet, its antigen is unknown.

The V gene's germline CDR1 is MNHEY and CDR2 SMNVEV (reference sequence). The CDR3 extends over 12 amino acids. Trimming stripped 8 bases from V and 8 bases from J, with 13 bases between. Sequencing was done on a sample of memory CD4+ T cells sorted from blood. Subset described: CD45RA-negative fraction. The receptor's source is a young man in good health. This sequence joins TRBV27 and TRBJ2-1; D possibly matches TRBD1 or TRBD2 (5 bases each). The CDR3 region has the DNA TGTGCCAGCCGGACGCGAGGGGATGAGCAGTTCTTC. Protein sequence: CASRTRGDEQFF.